The 15 T cell receptor beta chains given below trace back to one sample, sequenced in a study of siplizumab effects on memory and regulatory T cells. Only in-frame clones appear in the TCRdb table, and some are missing; sequencing was by immunoSEQ multiplex PCR. The sample has some 100,000 clones; 80% to 95% are singletons. Sequenced input: CD4+ T cells sorted from blood. The receptors shown here come from a human donor in good health.

In its sample, this clone was seen once. V usage is TRBV6-1 and J usage is TRBJ2-7; possibly TRBD1 for D (6 bases). CDR3 length equals 12 residues. CDR1 is MNHNS, CDR2 SASEGT, per germline. Trimming left V 6 bases short and J 4 bases short, with 10 bases between. The chain's CDR3 is CASRPTGYEQYF. The DNA of the CDR3 is TGTGCCAGCAGACCCACAGGGTACGAGCAGTACTTC.

The chain uses TRBV2 and TRBJ1-6; D might be TRBD1 (5 bases). This CDR3 is 12 amino acids long. V lost 6 bases to trimming and J lost 11 bases, with 11 bases between them. From germline, CDR1 is SNHLY and CDR2 FYNNEI. The CDR3 is CASRNEQAPLHF. The CDR3 coding sequence is TGTGCCAGCAGGAACGAACAGGCACCCCTCCACTTT. Supplemented by reference TRBV2 and TRBJ1-6, the full variable domain reads EPEVTQTPSHQVTQMGQEVILRCVPISNHLYFYWYRQILGQKVEFLVSFYNNEISEKSEIFDDQFSVERPDGSNFTLKIRSTKLEDSAMYFCASRNEQAPLHFGNGTRLTVT.

The V call is TRBV10-3, the J call TRBJ1-2; a weak D match, TRBD1 (5 bases). The V and J ends lost 3 bases and 6 bases respectively, with 17 bases between them. The CDR3 has 15 amino acids. Germline CDR1 ENHRY, CDR2 SYGVKD. The CDR3 loop is CAISDSGVNENGYTF. In DNA form, the CDR3 reads TGTGCCATCAGTGATTCGGGGGTCAACGAAAATGGCTACACCTTC.

The chain is built from TRBV7-3 and TRBJ1-2; 7 bases fit TRBD1. With 4 bases clipped from V and 5 bases from J, the junction kept 10 bases outside the gene matches. Germline CDR1 is SGHTA and CDR2 is FQGTGA. This CDR3 has 15 residues. The CDR3 sequence is CASSSPGQSLYGYTF. As DNA, the CDR3 is TGTGCCAGCAGCTCACCGGGACAGTCCTTATATGGCTACACCTTC.

The J gene is TRBJ1-1, the V gene TRBV27, with TRBD1 identical over 9 bases. This CDR3 has 15 residues. Germline V CDR1 and CDR2: MNHEY, SMNVEV (reference sequence). The ends lost 5 bases at V and 4 bases at J; junction bases unmatched: 8. The CDR3 loop is CASSPPTGGPTEAFF. In DNA, the CDR3 is TGTGCCAGCAGTCCCCCGACAGGGGGGCCCACTGAAGCTTTCTTT.

The chain combines TRBV5-4 with TRBJ1-4, with a weak D call TRBD1 (5 bases). The CDR3 is made up of 17 amino acids. V shed 0 bases and J shed 4 bases, with 16 bases lying between them. Germline loops: CDR1 SGHNT, CDR2 YYREEE (reference sequence). CDR3 in amino acids: CASSLGVDKPYNEKLFF. The CDR3 DNA reads TGTGCCAGCAGCTTGGGGGTGGACAAGCCTTATAATGAAAAACTGTTTTTT.

This clone was detected only a few times. The gene calls are TRBV19 and TRBJ1-1, with TRBD1 as a possible D gene (5 bases). This CDR3 has 12 amino acids. Germline-derived CDR1 and CDR2 are LNHDA and SQIVND (reference sequence). V dropped 5 bases and J dropped 8 bases, with 12 bases sitting between them. The CDR3 DNA sequence: TGTGCCAGTAGTCCGCAGGGAGGGGAAGCTTTCTTT. Protein sequence: CASSPQGGEAFF. The full variable domain, rest sourced from reference TRBV19 and TRBJ1-1, is DGGITQSPKYLFRKEGQNVTLSCEQNLNHDAMYWYRQDPGQGLRLIYYSQIVNDFQKGDIAEGYSVSREKKESFPLTVTSAQKNPTAFYLCASSPQGGEAFFGQGTRLTVV.

The CDR3 here is CASSGWASGGVTQYF. CDR3 DNA sequence: TGTGCCAGCAGCGGGTGGGCTAGCGGGGGAGTTACGCAGTATTTT. V usage is TRBV9 and J usage is TRBJ2-3; TRBD2 matches 10 bases. With 3 bases clipped from V and 8 bases from J, the junction kept 9 bases outside the gene matches. Germline V gene data show CDR1 as SGDLS and CDR2 as YYNGEE. The CDR3 sequence is 15 residues long.

The chain uses TRBV28 and TRBJ2-7; the match to TRBD1 covers 8 bases. The CDR3 has 16 amino acids. With 7 bases clipped from V and 0 bases from J, the junction kept 11 bases outside the gene matches. The germline CDR1 and CDR2 sequences are MDHEN and SYDVKM. CDR3 loop: CASTVEGQVNSYEQYF. CDR3 nucleotides: TGTGCCAGCACCGTTGAGGGACAGGTCAACTCCTACGAGCAGTACTTC.

CDR3 nucleotides: TGTGCCAGCAGCTCGCGAGATGGCACAGATACGCAGTATTTT. Translation: CASSSRDGTDTQYF. V is TRBV5-4 and J is TRBJ2-3; D is unresolved. V was trimmed by 3 bases and J by 1 base, leaving 9 bases between them. Germline assignment: CDR1 SGHNT and CDR2 YYREEE (reference sequence). The CDR3 has 14 residues.

The chain is built from TRBV7-9 and TRBJ2-5, with TRBD2 matching 8 bases. The CDR3 has 16 residues. Germline trimming cut 1 base from V and 5 bases from J; bases unmatched to any gene: 9. Per the germline V gene, CDR1 is SEHNR and CDR2 is FQNEAQ (reference sequence). CDR3 DNA: TGTGCCAGCAGCTTAGACGGGAGGGGGGGTAAGGAGACCCAGTACTTC. Translation: CASSLDGRGGKETQYF.

V gene TRBV11-2 combines with J gene TRBJ1-6; perhaps TRBD1 as D (5 bases). This CDR3 spans 17 amino acids. Germline CDR1 and CDR2: SGHAT and FQNNGV. V was shortened by 5 bases and J by 10 bases, with 24 bases between the two germline ends. The CDR3 loop is CASSLLTSTASGSPLHF. The CDR3 DNA is TGTGCCAGCAGCCTCCTTACCTCGACAGCGTCTGGATCACCCCTCCACTTT.

This chain joins TRBV7-2 and TRBJ1-1; D call uncertain. Trimming removed 5 bases at V and 5 bases at J, with 12 bases between. Germline CDR1 SGHTA, CDR2 FQGNSA. The CDR3 extends over 13 amino acids. The CDR3 DNA is TGTGCCAGCAGCCCACGACGGGATACTGAAGCTTTCTTT. As protein: CASSPRRDTEAFF.

V usage is TRBV11-1 and J usage is TRBJ2-1; D not certain. The germline gives CDR1 SGHAT, CDR2 FQDESV (reference sequence). V was shortened by 3 bases and J by 0 bases, with 6 bases between the two germline ends. The CDR3 runs to 14 residues. The CDR3 DNA follows: TGTGCCAGCAGCTTCGATAGCTCCTACAATGAGCAGTTCTTC. Its translation: CASSFDSSYNEQFF.

The J gene is TRBJ2-1, the V gene TRBV7-3; perhaps TRBD2 as D (6 bases). Germline V gene data show CDR1 as SGHTA and CDR2 as FQGTGA. The V and J ends lost 5 bases and 10 bases respectively, with 12 bases between them. The CDR3 extends over 12 amino acids. The CDR3 reads CASSTGLGEQFF. The DNA of the CDR3 is TGTGCCAGCAGCACGGGACTTGGGGAGCAGTTCTTC.